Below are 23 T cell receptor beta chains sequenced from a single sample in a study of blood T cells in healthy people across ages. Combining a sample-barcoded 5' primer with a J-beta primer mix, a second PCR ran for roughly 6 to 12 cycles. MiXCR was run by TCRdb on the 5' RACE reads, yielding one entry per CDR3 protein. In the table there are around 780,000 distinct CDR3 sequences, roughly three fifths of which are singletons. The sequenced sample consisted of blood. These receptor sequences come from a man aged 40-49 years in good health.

The CDR3 sequence: CAISTGGTGGEQYF. The CDR3 region has the DNA TGTGCCATCAGTACCGGGGGGACAGGGGGAGAGCAGTACTTC. The rearrangement uses TRBV10-3 and TRBJ2-7; TRBD1 aligns across 11 bases. Trimming removed 5 bases from V and 7 bases from J; junction bases left unmatched: 7. Looked up from germline, CDR1 is ENHRY and CDR2 is SYGVKD. CDR3 length equals 14 residues.

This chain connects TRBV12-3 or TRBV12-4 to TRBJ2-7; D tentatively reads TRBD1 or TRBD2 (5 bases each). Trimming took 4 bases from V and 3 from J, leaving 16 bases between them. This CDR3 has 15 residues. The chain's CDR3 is CASSWAGTAFYEQYF. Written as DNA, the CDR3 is TGTGCCAGCAGTTGGGCTGGGACGGCCTTCTACGAGCAGTACTTC.

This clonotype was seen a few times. The CDR3 region is CASSLVPEYGYTF. The DNA for the CDR3 is TGTGCCAGCAGCTTAGTCCCAGAGTATGGCTACACCTTC. V usage is TRBV11-2 and J usage is TRBJ1-2, with unresolved D. The ends were cut back, 1 base at V and 5 bases at J, with 8 bases in the middle. Germline CDR1 reads SGHAT; CDR2 reads FQNNGV. CDR3 size: 13 residues.

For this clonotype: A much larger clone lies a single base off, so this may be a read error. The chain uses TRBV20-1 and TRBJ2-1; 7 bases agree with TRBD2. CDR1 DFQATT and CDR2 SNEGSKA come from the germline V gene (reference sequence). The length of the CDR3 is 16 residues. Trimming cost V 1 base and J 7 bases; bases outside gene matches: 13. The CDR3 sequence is CSARVLTSRETNEQFF. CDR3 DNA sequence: TGCAGTGCTAGAGTGCTGACCTCGCGGGAGACGAATGAGCAGTTCTTC.

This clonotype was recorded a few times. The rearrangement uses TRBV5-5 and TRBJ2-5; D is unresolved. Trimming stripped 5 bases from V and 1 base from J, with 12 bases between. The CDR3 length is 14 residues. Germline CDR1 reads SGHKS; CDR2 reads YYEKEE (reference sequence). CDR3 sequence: CASSRRAGQETQYF. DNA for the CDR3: TGTGCCAGCAGTCGAAGGGCAGGCCAAGAGACCCAGTACTTC.

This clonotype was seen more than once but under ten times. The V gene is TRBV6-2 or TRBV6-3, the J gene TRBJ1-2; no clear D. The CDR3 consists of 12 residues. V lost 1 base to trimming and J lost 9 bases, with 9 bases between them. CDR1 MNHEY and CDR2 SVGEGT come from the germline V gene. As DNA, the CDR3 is TGTGCCAGCAGTTACTTCGGAGAGAGCTACACCTTC. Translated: CASSYFGESYTF.

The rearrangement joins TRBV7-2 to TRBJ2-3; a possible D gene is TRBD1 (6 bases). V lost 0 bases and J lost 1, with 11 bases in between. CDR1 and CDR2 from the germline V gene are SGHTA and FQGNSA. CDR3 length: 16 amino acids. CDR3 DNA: TGTGCCAGCAGCTTAGCGGTGTCAGGGGGCACAGATACGCAGTATTTT. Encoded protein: CASSLAVSGGTDTQYF.

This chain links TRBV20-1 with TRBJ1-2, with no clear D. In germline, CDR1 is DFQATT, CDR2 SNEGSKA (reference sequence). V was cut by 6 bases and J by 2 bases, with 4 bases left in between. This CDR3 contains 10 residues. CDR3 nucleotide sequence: TGCAGTGCGGAGAACTATGGCTACACCTTC. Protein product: CSAENYGYTF.

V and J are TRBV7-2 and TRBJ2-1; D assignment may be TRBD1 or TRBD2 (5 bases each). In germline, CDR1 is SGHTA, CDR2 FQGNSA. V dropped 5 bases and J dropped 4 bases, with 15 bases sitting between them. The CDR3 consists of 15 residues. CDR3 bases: TGTGCCAGCAGCATTCAGACGGGGCAGTACAATGAGCAGTTCTTC. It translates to CASSIQTGQYNEQFF. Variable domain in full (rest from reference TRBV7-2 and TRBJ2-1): GAGVSQSPSNKVTEKGKDVELRCDPISGHTALYWYRQSLGQGLEFLIYFQGNSAPDKSGLPSDRFSAERTGGSVSTLTIQRTQQEDSAVYLCASSIQTGQYNEQFFGPGTRLTVL.

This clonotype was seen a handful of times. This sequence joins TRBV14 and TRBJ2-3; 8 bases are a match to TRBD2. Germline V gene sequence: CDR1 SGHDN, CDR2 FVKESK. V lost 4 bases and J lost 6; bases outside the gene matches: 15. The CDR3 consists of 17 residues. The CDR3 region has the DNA TGTGCCAGCAGCCCGCGGCAGCGGCGGGAGGTCGTGGATACGCAGTATTTT. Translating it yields CASSPRQRREVVDTQYF.

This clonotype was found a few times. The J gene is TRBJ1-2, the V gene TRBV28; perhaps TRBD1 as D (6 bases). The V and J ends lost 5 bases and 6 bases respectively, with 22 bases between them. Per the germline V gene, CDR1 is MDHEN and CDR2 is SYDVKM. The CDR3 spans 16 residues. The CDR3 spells CASSPPDILPGDGYTF. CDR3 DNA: TGTGCCAGCAGTCCCCCAGATATACTACCAGGGGATGGCTACACCTTC.

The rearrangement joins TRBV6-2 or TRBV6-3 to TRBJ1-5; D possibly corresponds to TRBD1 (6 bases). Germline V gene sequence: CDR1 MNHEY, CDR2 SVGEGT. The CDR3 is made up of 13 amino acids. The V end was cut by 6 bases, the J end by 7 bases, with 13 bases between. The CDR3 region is CASRQQGWQPQHF. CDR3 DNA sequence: TGTGCCAGCAGGCAACAGGGCTGGCAGCCCCAGCATTTT.

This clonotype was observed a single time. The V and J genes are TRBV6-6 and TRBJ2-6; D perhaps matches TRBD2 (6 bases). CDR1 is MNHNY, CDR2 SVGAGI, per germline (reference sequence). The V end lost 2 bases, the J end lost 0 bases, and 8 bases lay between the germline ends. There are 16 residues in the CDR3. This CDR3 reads CASSYGGFSGANVLTF. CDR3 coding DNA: TGTGCCAGCAGTTACGGGGGGTTCTCTGGGGCCAACGTCCTGACTTTC.

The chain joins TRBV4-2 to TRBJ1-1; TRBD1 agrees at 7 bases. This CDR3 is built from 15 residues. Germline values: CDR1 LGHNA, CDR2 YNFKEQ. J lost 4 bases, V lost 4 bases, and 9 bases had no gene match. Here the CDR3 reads CASSPWTGGSTEAFF. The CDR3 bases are TGTGCCAGCAGCCCATGGACAGGAGGGAGCACTGAAGCTTTCTTT.

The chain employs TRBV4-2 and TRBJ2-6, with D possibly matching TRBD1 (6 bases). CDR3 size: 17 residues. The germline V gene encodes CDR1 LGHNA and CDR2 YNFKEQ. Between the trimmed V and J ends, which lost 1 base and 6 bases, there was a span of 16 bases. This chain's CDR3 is CASSQGTTGKEANVLTF. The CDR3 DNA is TGTGCCAGCAGCCAAGGAACCACAGGGAAGGAGGCCAACGTCCTGACTTTC.

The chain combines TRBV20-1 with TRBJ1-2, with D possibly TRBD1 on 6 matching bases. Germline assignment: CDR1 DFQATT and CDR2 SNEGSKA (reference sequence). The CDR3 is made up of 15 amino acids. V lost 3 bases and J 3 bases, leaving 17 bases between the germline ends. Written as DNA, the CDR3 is TGCAGTGCTAGTATTCTAGCAGGGGTAGACTATGGCTACACCTTC. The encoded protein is CSASILAGVDYGYTF.

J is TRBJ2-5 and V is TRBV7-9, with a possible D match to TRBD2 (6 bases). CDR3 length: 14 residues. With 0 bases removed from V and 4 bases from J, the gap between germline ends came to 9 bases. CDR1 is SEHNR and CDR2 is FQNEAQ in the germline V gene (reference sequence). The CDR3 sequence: CASSLAKEGETQYF. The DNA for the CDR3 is TGTGCCAGCAGCTTAGCGAAGGAGGGAGAGACCCAGTACTTC.

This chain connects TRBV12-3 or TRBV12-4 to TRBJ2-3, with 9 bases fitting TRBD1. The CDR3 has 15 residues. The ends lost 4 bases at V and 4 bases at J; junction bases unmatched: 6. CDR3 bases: TGTGCCAGCAGTTCGGGGACAGGGCCGCCAGATACGCAGTATTTT. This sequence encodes CASSSGTGPPDTQYF.

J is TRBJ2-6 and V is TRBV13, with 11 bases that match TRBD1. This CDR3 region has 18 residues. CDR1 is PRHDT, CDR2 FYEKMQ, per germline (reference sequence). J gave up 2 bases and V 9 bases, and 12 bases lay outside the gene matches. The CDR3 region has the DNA TGTGCCAGTAGCAGAACCGGACAGGGGGCGGCTGGGGCCAACGTCCTGACTTTC. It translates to CASSRTGQGAAGANVLTF.

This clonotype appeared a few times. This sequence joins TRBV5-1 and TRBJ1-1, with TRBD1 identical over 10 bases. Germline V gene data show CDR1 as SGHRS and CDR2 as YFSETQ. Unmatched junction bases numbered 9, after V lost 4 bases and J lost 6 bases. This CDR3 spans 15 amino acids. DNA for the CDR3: TGCGCCAGCAGCCAGAGGACAGGGGGAAGCGCTGAAGCTTTCTTT. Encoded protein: CASSQRTGGSAEAFF.

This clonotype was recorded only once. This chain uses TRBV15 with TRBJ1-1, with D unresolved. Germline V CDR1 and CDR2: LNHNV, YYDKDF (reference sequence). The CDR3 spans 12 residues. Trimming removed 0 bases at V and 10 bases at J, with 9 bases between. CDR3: CATSRDHGGAFF. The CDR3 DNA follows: TGTGCCACCAGCAGAGATCACGGTGGAGCTTTCTTT.

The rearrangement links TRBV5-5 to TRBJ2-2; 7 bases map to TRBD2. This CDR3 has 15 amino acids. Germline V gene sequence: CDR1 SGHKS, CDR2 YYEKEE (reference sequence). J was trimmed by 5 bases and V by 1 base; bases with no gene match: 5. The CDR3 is CASSLLREYTGELFF. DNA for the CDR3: TGTGCCAGCAGCTTGTTGCGGGAGTATACCGGGGAGCTGTTTTTT.

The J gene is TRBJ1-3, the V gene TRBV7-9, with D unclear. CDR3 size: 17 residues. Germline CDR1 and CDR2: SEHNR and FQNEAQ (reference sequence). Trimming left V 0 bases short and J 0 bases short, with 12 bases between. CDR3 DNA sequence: TGTGCCAGCAGCTTAGCATCCGGAGGGAACTCTGGAAACACCATATATTTT. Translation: CASSLASGGNSGNTIYF.